This TCR beta chain derives from a study of T cell responses to AZD1222 COVID-19 vaccine. Findings and limits, study-wide: At study baseline, merely five or six AZD1222 recipients were seropositive.

As regards this clone: What it binds is not known.

Sequenced by immunoSEQ multiplex PCR; TCRdb stores in-frame clones only, minus some. This sample carries more than 150,000 clones, 75% to 90% of them seen once, and the ten largest clones take 6.1%. The CDR3 consists of 16 residues. The germline V gene has CDR1 SGHRS and CDR2 YFSETQ. Trimming took off 0 bases at V and 4 bases at J, with 16 bases between the two ends. This sequence originates from an adult in good health. V and J are TRBV5-1 and TRBJ1-1; the D is unclear. The material sequenced was peripheral blood, taken on day 0 of AZD1222 vaccination. The CDR3 is CASSLESGVSGTEAFF. The CDR3 DNA reads TGCGCCAGCAGCTTGGAAAGTGGAGTGAGTGGCACTGAAGCTTTCTTT.